The 2 T cell receptor beta chains below were found in one sample sequenced in a study of vaccination and CD4 T cells after COVID-19. The antigens of these receptors remain unknown. Cultured CD4+ T-cell DNA underwent Oncomine TCR Beta short-read sequencing. TCRdb reprocessed the PCR reads with MiXCR, giving one entry per CDR3 protein. The table lists 6,500 to 9,000 distinct CDR3 sequences, approximately 51% of them singletons. The treatment denotes: approximately 9-day PBMC culture with coronavirus spike peptide pools or control peptides (ViraFEST assay). Harvesting of the unexposed donor's CD4+ T cells predated the COVID-19 pandemic (2011-2018). The sequenced material came from CD4+ T cells from blood, cultured in vitro. The receptors come from a human donor in good health.

The V gene is TRBV7-9, the J gene TRBJ1-6; 10 nucleotides match TRBD1. The ends lost 6 bases at V and 7 bases at J; junction bases unmatched: 12. CDR1 and CDR2 from the germline V gene are SEHNR and FQNEAQ (reference sequence). The length of the CDR3 is 17 residues. As DNA, the CDR3 is TGTGCCAGCAGGCAACCGGGACAGGGGTTGGAAAATTCACCCCTCCACTTT. Residues: CASRQPGQGLENSPLHF.

This chain links TRBV30 with TRBJ1-2; no definite D call. CDR3 size: 11 residues. The germline gives CDR1 GTSNPN, CDR2 SVGIG (reference sequence). The V gene lost 2 bases and the J gene lost 10 bases, with 11 bases spanning the gap. The CDR3 is CAWSPAKIYTF. The CDR3 DNA reads TGTGCCTGGAGTCCGGCAAAAATCTACACCTTC.